The clone carrying this T cell receptor beta chain was seen at least ten times. The junction and the germline gene differ at one end; a read error may be behind it. TCRdb redid the calling of the 5' RACE reads with MiXCR, one entry per CDR3 protein. The sample lists 6,500 to 9,000 distinct CDR3 sequences; 8.6% were seen once. Time point described: sample taken at primary tumor resection. The data are from a study of spatial heterogeneity in lung cancer. Germline V gene sequence: CDR1 SGHNT, CDR2 YENEEA. CDR3 length: 16 amino acids. The source is a male donor with early-stage non-small cell lung cancer. Sequenced material: PBMCs, taken at surgery. V gene TRBV11-3 combines with J gene TRBJ2-2, with TRBD2 as a possible D gene (6 bases). The CDR3 DNA reads TGTGCCAGCAGCTTAGTACGACTAGAGAACGCCGGGGAGCTGTTTTTT. Amino acids: CASSLVRLENAGELFF.